The 7 T cell receptor beta chains below all came from one sample that was sequenced in a study of cytomegalovirus exposure and HLA in healthy donors. Primers: 60 Vbeta forward and 13 Jbeta reverse. TCRdb's copy holds only in-frame clones and misses some; the assay was immunoSEQ multiplex PCR. The table includes approximately 180,000 clones, about 80% detected once. The sequenced sample was PBMCs. These receptor sequences come from a woman aged 55-70 years in good health and CMV-seropositive.

The rearrangement links TRBV6-1 to TRBJ2-2; 10 nucleotides align to TRBD2. V lost 8 bases, J lost 3 bases, and 3 bases stayed unmatched. The germline V gene encodes CDR1 MNHNS and CDR2 SASEGT. The CDR3 runs to 14 residues. The CDR3 sequence: CASGGTSDTGELFF. The CDR3 coding sequence is TGTGCCAGCGGGGGGACTAGCGACACCGGGGAGCTGTTTTTT.

The rearrangement joins TRBV27 to TRBJ1-6; perhaps TRBD1 as D (5 bases). The CDR3 totals 16 residues. From germline, CDR1 is MNHEY and CDR2 SMNVEV (reference sequence). V was pared by 6 bases and J by 1 base, with 13 bases between. This chain's CDR3 is CASSTSKGSYNSPLHF. CDR3 DNA: TGTGCCAGCAGCACGAGTAAGGGGTCCTATAATTCACCCCTCCACTTT.

In regard to this clone: A read error may produce the germline difference seen at one junction end. V and J are TRBV5-4 and TRBJ1-1; D is undetermined. From germline, CDR1 is SGHNT and CDR2 YYREEE (reference sequence). CDR3 length equals 15 residues. The CDR3, as DNA: TGCGCCAGCAGCCAAGTGGTGGCCGTGAACACTGAAGCTTTCTTT. It translates to CASSQVVAVNTEAFF.

This chain joins TRBV4-2 and TRBJ2-7, with D tentatively TRBD2 (6 bases). Trimming removed 3 bases at V and 5 bases at J, with 14 bases between. Germline V gives CDR1 LGHNA, CDR2 YNFKEQ. The CDR3 runs to 14 residues. The CDR3 coding sequence is TGTGCCAGCAGCCAGAAACTCGGGACTCACGAGCAGTACTTC. This gives the protein CASSQKLGTHEQYF.

The V and J genes are TRBV6-1 and TRBJ2-7, with a tentative D call TRBD2 (6 bases). CDR1 and CDR2 from the germline V gene are MNHNS and SASEGT. V dropped 6 bases and J dropped 6 bases, with 18 bases sitting between them. The CDR3 covers 14 residues. DNA for the CDR3: TGTGCCAGCAGGGACCCCTTTGCGGGGTTCGAGCAGTACTTC. It is translated as CASRDPFAGFEQYF.

The chain has TRBV6-1 and TRBJ2-2; D is perhaps TRBD1 (5 bases). From germline, CDR1 is MNHNS and CDR2 SASEGT. The CDR3 spans 14 residues. The ends were cut back, 4 bases at V and 6 bases at J, with 12 bases in the middle. For the CDR3, the DNA is TGTGCCAGCAGTGGACCCAGGGTTTCCGGGGAGCTGTTTTTT. It yields the protein CASSGPRVSGELFF.

This clone has a single count. The chain is built from TRBV9 and TRBJ1-3, with TRBD1 as a possible D gene (5 bases). Germline values: CDR1 SGDLS, CDR2 YYNGEE. The CDR3 has 15 amino acids. Trimming took off 1 base at V and 1 base at J, with 9 bases between the two ends. The DNA for the CDR3 is TGTGCCAGCAGCGTAAGCGGGGGTTCTGGAAACACCATATATTTT. This codes for CASSVSGGSGNTIYF.